The present T cell receptor (beta chain) was sequenced within a study of lymphopenia after photon versus proton radiotherapy (dated by TCRdb to the late 2010s). Background on the whole study: The immunological effects of photon versus proton radiation therapy were compared in patients with gastrointestinal tumors who developed high-grade lymphopenia. The cohort comprised 20 to 25 patients with gastrointestinal tumors who received either photon or proton therapy and then developed lymphopenia. The goal of the study was to characterize the differences between the two radiation modalities in how they affect the immune system.

Paper-wide results and their limitations: The survival association was examined only in patients who died, and the authors described better survival with proton therapy as a possibility, not as a demonstrated result. During treatment, patients who received proton therapy stayed relatively stable, whereas patients who received photon therapy lost naive T cells and TCR diversity and gained effector/memory populations. Once the lymphocyte count had reached its nadir, the repertoires of photon-treated patients showed oligoclonal expansion, particularly of CD8+ Temra cells, and this expansion drove the decline in diversity. Across the cohort, among patients who died, a greater drop in TCR diversity after the nadir was inversely correlated with overall survival time.

The germline V gene encodes CDR1 WSHSY and CDR2 SAAADI. V ends up 5 bases short and J 0 bases short, with an unmatched junction base count of 14. From the cysteine up to the phenylalanine, the CDR3 has a length of 20 residues. Only CDR3 DNA remains: 60 bases, in frame from the first base. In the case of this clone: Its antigen is currently not known. Base qualities are not at hand, and no much larger clone is one base apart.

Libraries were constructed by the immunoSEQ multiplex PCR assay. T cell repertoires were profiled by deep sequencing of rearranged TCR beta loci, alongside multiparametric flow cytometry. Imported from immuneACCESS, the table was reduced by TCRdb to in-frame sequences with V and J called. These copies leave out some clones; in studies compared against another copy, an unresolved V gene accounts for under half, and the cause of the remainder is not known. A total of 35,000 to 45,000 clones appear in this sample, about 83% of them only once. In total, the top ten clones hold over 20% of the sample. Recombination connected TRBV10-2 to TRBJ2-6; 9 bases in between match TRBD1. This clonotype was sampled from a woman in her 70s with pancreatic cancer. The sample here was peripheral blood, taken from a patient treated with proton-based radiotherapy. The DNA sequence reads TGCGCCAGCAGTCGTAATTTGGGACAGGGCGAGGTCTCTGGGGCCAACGTCCTGACTTTC. This is translated as CASSRNLGQGEVSGANVLTF.